This TCR beta chain emerged from a study of cytomegalovirus exposure and HLA in healthy donors. Study results and limitations: Presence/absence comparisons presumed near-even sequencing depth among donors.

The PCR made use of 60 Vbeta and 13 Jbeta primers. Sequencing was performed with immunoSEQ multiplex PCR; in TCRdb, only in-frame clones are kept and a portion is missing. The repertoire has roughly 150,000 clones, over 80% of them found once; the top ten carry approximately 4%. For this clone: The antigen remains unidentified.

CDR3 length equals 15 residues. Germline CDR1 and CDR2: SGHTA and FQGNSA. With 5 bases clipped from V and 7 bases from J, the junction kept 9 bases outside the gene matches. The chain carries TRBV7-2 and TRBJ2-7; 12 bases align to TRBD1. The clonotype originates from a man aged 45-65 years in good health and CMV-seropositive. Specimen: PBMCs. The CDR3 DNA is TGTGCCAGCAGCCTCCGGGACAGGGGGCTCGGTGAGCAGTACTTC. Residues: CASSLRDRGLGEQYF.